The source of this TCR beta chain is a study of blood T cell repertoires in COVID-19. V was trimmed by 5 bases and J by 3 bases, leaving 11 bases between them. CDR3 length: 13 residues. Germline lookup yields CDR1 SGHTA and CDR2 FQGNSA. Sequencing used immunoSEQ multiplex PCR; TCRdb keeps in-frame clones, though not all of them. The sample consists of around 160,000 clones, 84% of them appearing once. The sequenced material came from PBMCs or T cells enriched from blood (not recorded which). V gene TRBV7-2 combines with J gene TRBJ2-7; no clear D. This receptor was taken from a woman in her fifties or sixties who had been exposed to COVID-19. CDR3 sequence: CASSPTRYYEQYF. In DNA, the CDR3 is TGTGCCAGCAGCCCCACACGTTACTACGAGCAGTACTTC.